This T cell receptor (beta chain) was obtained from a study of blood T cell repertoires in COVID-19. TCRdb keeps only in-frame clones here, not all; method: immunoSEQ multiplex PCR. Among roughly 24,000 clones, approximately 91% were seen once, and the ten largest hold around 29%. Sequencing was performed on peripheral blood. The TCR originated in a woman in her 70s with active COVID-19.

The CDR3: CASSLRAGATDTQYF. The CDR3 bases are TGTGCCAGCAGTTTGAGGGCGGGGGCCACAGATACGCAGTATTTT. V usage is TRBV6-5 and J usage is TRBJ2-3; D perhaps matches TRBD2 (7 bases). With 4 bases removed from V and 2 bases from J, the gap between germline ends came to 13 bases. The CDR3 sequence is 15 residues long. Germline CDR1 is MNHEY and CDR2 is SVGAGI.